Below are 19 T cell receptor beta chains sequenced from a single sample in a study of T-cell memory formation after mild COVID-19. Using its own MiXCR run on the 5' RACE reads, TCRdb lists one record per CDR3 protein. The data contain 140,000 or so distinct CDR3 sequences, 19% of them singletons. Sequences were obtained from PBMCs or a T cell subset sorted from them (not recorded which). Source of these receptors: an adult woman who had mild COVID-19 (a few samples of this study predate the infection). Cell type and time point are not known.

This clonotype has a count of ten or more. The chain uses TRBV7-9 and TRBJ2-7; maybe TRBD1 (5 bases). The CDR3 covers 14 residues. From germline, CDR1 is SEHNR and CDR2 FQNEAQ (reference sequence). With 0 bases removed from V and 3 bases from J, the gap between germline ends came to 9 bases. This CDR3 reads CASSLAVGLYEQYF. CDR3 sequence (DNA): TGTGCCAGCAGCTTAGCTGTGGGGCTCTACGAGCAGTACTTC.

The rearrangement links TRBV3-1 to TRBJ1-1; unclear D gene. CDR1 is LGHDT, CDR2 YNNKEL, per germline (reference sequence). V lost 3 bases and J lost 0, with 11 bases in between. CDR3 length: 15 residues. CDR3 amino acids: CASSQVVRMNTEAFF. In DNA form, the CDR3 reads TGTGCCAGCAGCCAGGTGGTTCGGATGAACACTGAAGCTTTCTTT.

The chain is built from TRBV12-3 or TRBV12-4 and TRBJ2-2; weak D call: TRBD1 (5 bases). The V and J ends lost 1 base and 4 bases respectively, with 10 bases between them. CDR3 size: 15 residues. The CDR3 bases are TGTGCCAGCAGTTTAGGACAGACTCGCACCGGGGAGCTGTTTTTT. Translation: CASSLGQTRTGELFF.

The rearrangement joins TRBV30 to TRBJ2-5, with 7 nucleotides matching TRBD1. The V gene's germline CDR1 is GTSNPN and CDR2 SVGIG (reference sequence). This CDR3 region has 15 residues. J lost 4 bases, V lost 2 bases, and 10 bases had no gene match. CDR3 protein: CAWSRDQGELETQYF. The CDR3 bases are TGTGCCTGGAGTCGGGATCAGGGGGAGTTAGAGACCCAGTACTTC. The full variable domain, completed using reference TRBV30 and TRBJ2-5, is SQTIHQWPATLVQPVGSPLSLECTVEGTSNPNLYWYRQAAGRGLQLLFYSVGIGQISSEVPQNLSASRPQDRQFILSSKKLLLSDSGFYLCAWSRDQGELETQYFGPGTRLLVL.

This clonotype has ten or more counts. The CDR3 DNA sequence: TGTGCCAGCAGTCCCAGGACTAGCGGAAACTACGAGCAGTACTTC. This sequence encodes CASSPRTSGNYEQYF. V and J are TRBV2 and TRBJ2-7, with 10 bases fitting TRBD2. From germline, CDR1 is SNHLY and CDR2 FYNNEI. This CDR3 contains 15 residues. V trimming: 5 bases; J trimming: 3 bases; junction bases outside the gene matches: 7.

V gene TRBV20-1 combines with J gene TRBJ2-7; 7 nucleotides line up with TRBD1. This CDR3 is built from 13 residues. The germline V gene has CDR1 DFQATT and CDR2 SNEGSKA (reference sequence). With 3 bases clipped from V and 3 bases from J, the junction kept 5 bases outside the gene matches. CDR3 amino acids: CSARTGIRYEQYF. CDR3 DNA: TGCAGTGCTAGGACAGGGATCCGCTACGAGCAGTACTTC.

The rearrangement uses TRBV4-1 and TRBJ1-5; a weak D match, TRBD1 (5 bases). V lost 1 base, J lost 3 bases, and 10 bases lay in between. The V gene's germline CDR1 is MGHRA and CDR2 YSYEKL. The CDR3 is 15 amino acids. CDR3 amino acids: CASSQGRQTNQPQHF. DNA of the CDR3: TGCGCCAGCAGCCAAGGAAGACAGACCAATCAGCCCCAGCATTTT.

The chain joins TRBV5-1 to TRBJ2-6; D gene uncertain. Trimming pared 2 bases from V and 2 bases from J, leaving 8 bases between. CDR3 length equals 15 residues. In germline, CDR1 is SGHRS, CDR2 YFSETQ. The CDR3 is CASSLGRTGANVLTF. In DNA, the CDR3 is TGCGCCAGCAGCTTAGGCAGAACTGGGGCCAACGTCCTGACTTTC.

This clonotype was observed a few times. This chain links TRBV20-1 with TRBJ2-5; 10 nucleotides align to TRBD1. The trim removed 6 bases at V and 5 bases at J, leaving 9 bases unmatched. This CDR3 spans 14 amino acids. Germline assignment: CDR1 DFQATT and CDR2 SNEGSKA (reference sequence). As DNA, the CDR3 is TGCAGTGCCGGTGACAGGGGGCTTATCGAGACCCAGTACTTC. It codes for CSAGDRGLIETQYF.

This clonotype was observed a few times. The chain is built from TRBV5-6 and TRBJ2-7; no clear D. V lost 5 bases to trimming and J lost 2 bases, with 11 bases between them. There are 13 residues in the CDR3. From germline, CDR1 is SGHDT and CDR2 YYEEEE. The chain's CDR3 is CASSRKDPYEQYF. The CDR3 region has the DNA TGTGCCAGCAGTCGAAAGGACCCCTACGAGCAGTACTTC.

The rearrangement links TRBV29-1 to TRBJ2-7, with 11 bases lining up with TRBD2. CDR1 SQVTM and CDR2 ANQGSEA come from the germline V gene. The junction had 25 bases not matched to a gene; V was cut back by 4 bases and J by 5 bases. The CDR3 length is 20 residues. Written as DNA, the CDR3 is TGCAGCGTTGGTAGCTTCCAGGGGGCCACTAGCGGGAGTATCATCAACGAGCAGTACTTC. Its protein product is CSVGSFQGATSGSIINEQYF.

The sample holds a few counts of this clonotype. V and J are TRBV19 and TRBJ2-1; D may be TRBD2 (6 bases). The V gene lost 5 bases and the J gene lost 0 bases, with 11 bases spanning the gap. The CDR3 runs 15 residues. Germline values: CDR1 LNHDA, CDR2 SQIVND (reference sequence). The CDR3 DNA reads as TGTGCCAGTAGTGTACAGGACTACTCCTACAATGAGCAGTTCTTC. Protein product: CASSVQDYSYNEQFF.

The chain is built from TRBV21-1 and TRBJ2-7; TRBD1 was called by the table and not checked on the DNA. TRBV21-1 constitutes a pseudogene. This CDR3 has 15 residues. CDR3 DNA sequence: TGTGCCAGCAGCACCGGGTGGGACACGCTCTACGAGCAGTACTTC. It translates to CASSTGWDTLYEQYF.

This clonotype was seen a handful of times. This chain connects TRBV7-2 to TRBJ1-5; no clear D gene. Trimming cost V 5 bases and J 4 bases, with 9 bases left between them. The CDR3 has 13 residues. Germline loops: CDR1 SGHTA, CDR2 FQGNSA. The CDR3 DNA reads as TGTGCCAGCAGCGCTCAAACGAATCAGCCCCAGCATTTT. It codes for CASSAQTNQPQHF.

This chain links TRBV7-9 with TRBJ2-7; D is unresolved. The CDR3 extends over 14 amino acids. The V gene's germline CDR1 is SEHNR and CDR2 FQNEAQ (reference sequence). Trimming took off 4 bases at V and 6 bases at J, with 16 bases between the two ends. This CDR3 is CASSSRLSKGEQYF. Written as DNA, the CDR3 is TGTGCCAGCAGCTCGCGGCTTAGCAAGGGCGAGCAGTACTTC.

V gene TRBV3-1 combines with J gene TRBJ2-1, with 10 bases fitting TRBD2. V lost 6 bases, J lost 9 bases, and 14 bases stayed unmatched. Germline lookup yields CDR1 LGHDT and CDR2 YNNKEL (reference sequence). This CDR3 has 16 amino acids. The DNA for the CDR3 is TGTGCCAGCAGACCCTGGGAGCGGGGGGGATTCAGTGAGCAGTTCTTC. Translation: CASRPWERGGFSEQFF.

This clonotype has a handful of counts. The V gene is TRBV7-2, the J gene TRBJ2-5, with 12 bases identical to TRBD1. This CDR3 spans 15 amino acids. Per the germline V gene, CDR1 is SGHTA and CDR2 is FQGNSA. The V and J ends lost 4 bases and 5 bases, in that order; junction bases with no gene match: 5. The CDR3 loop is CASSSGQGAFETQYF. CDR3 DNA: TGTGCCAGCAGCTCGGGACAGGGGGCTTTTGAGACCCAGTACTTC.

This clonotype was found a few times. The V gene is TRBV24-1, the J gene TRBJ1-1; D uncertain. Trimming shortened V by 4 bases and J by 5 bases, and 10 bases separated the two germline ends. This CDR3 has 13 amino acids. The germline CDR1 and CDR2 sequences are KGHDR and SFDVKD. The CDR3 loop is CATSEDAGTEAFF. DNA of the CDR3: TGTGCCACCAGTGAGGATGCCGGGACTGAAGCTTTCTTT.

The chain employs TRBV19 and TRBJ1-2, with D perhaps TRBD1 (5 bases). Trimming stripped 7 bases from V and 6 bases from J, with 12 bases between. Germline loops: CDR1 LNHDA, CDR2 SQIVND (reference sequence). This CDR3 is 12 amino acids long. This CDR3 reads CASNVGRDGYTF. The CDR3 DNA reads TGTGCCAGTAATGTGGGACGGGATGGCTACACCTTC.